Presented here are 15 T cell receptor beta chains from one specimen sequenced in a study of blood T cell repertoires in COVID-19. Using immunoSEQ multiplex PCR, the repertoire was profiled, and TCRdb retains in-frame clones only, with some absent. The sample contains about 100,000 clones, approximately 86% of which appear only once. The material sequenced was PBMCs or T cells enriched from blood (not recorded which). The receptors originated from a woman aged 45-65 years who had recovered from COVID-19.

This chain connects TRBV29-1 to TRBJ1-1, with D possibly TRBD1 on 6 matching bases. This CDR3 contains 16 residues. The germline gives CDR1 SQVTM, CDR2 ANQGSEA. The V gene lost 1 base and the J gene lost 0 bases, with 15 bases spanning the gap. The CDR3 protein is CSVEGGDKPVNTEAFF. The CDR3, as DNA: TGCAGCGTTGAAGGAGGGGACAAGCCAGTGAACACTGAAGCTTTCTTT.

The V gene is TRBV7-8, the J gene TRBJ2-1; 16 bases are shared with TRBD2. The CDR3 sequence is 19 residues long. The V segment lost 5 bases and the J segment 0 bases; nucleotides outside the gene matches: 7. CDR1 is SGHVS, CDR2 FQNEAQ, per germline. The CDR3 coding sequence is TGTGCCAGCAGCCCGGGACTAGCGGGAGGGCTGAGCTCCTACAATGAGCAGTTCTTC. As protein: CASSPGLAGGLSSYNEQFF.

This clone showed up just a few times. The CDR3 sequence: CASSRGTSLPPGWETQYF. The CDR3, as DNA: TGTGCCAGCAGTCGAGGGACTAGTTTGCCTCCGGGGTGGGAGACCCAGTACTTC. The V call is TRBV6-6, the J call TRBJ2-5; TRBD2 agrees at 8 bases. V shed 5 bases and J 5 bases; nucleotides not matched to a gene: 19. CDR3 size: 18 residues. Germline CDR1 and CDR2: MNHNY and SVGAGI (reference sequence).

The genes are TRBV7-2 and TRBJ1-1, with 7 bases fitting TRBD1. This CDR3 region has 14 residues. V was pared by 5 bases and J by 3 bases, with 6 bases of the junction left unmatched. Germline assignment: CDR1 SGHTA and CDR2 FQGNSA. DNA for the CDR3: TGTGCCAGCAGCGACAAGGGGGCGTACACTGAAGCTTTCTTT. It yields the protein CASSDKGAYTEAFF.

The gene calls are TRBV5-1 and TRBJ1-4; D gene uncertain. The CDR3 runs to 16 residues. Germline V gene sequence: CDR1 SGHRS, CDR2 YFSETQ. V was trimmed by 0 bases and J by 3 bases, leaving 12 bases between them. In DNA, the CDR3 is TGCGCCAGCAGCTTGGTGTCCGGGGAAGCTAATGAAAAACTGTTTTTT. This gives the protein CASSLVSGEANEKLFF.

V gene TRBV6-5 combines with J gene TRBJ2-5, with TRBD2 matching over 7 bases. The V and J ends lost 10 bases and 1 base, in that order; junction bases with no gene match: 9. Germline V gene lookup returns CDR1 MNHEY and CDR2 SVGAGI. The CDR3 spans 14 residues. The CDR3 region is CAIRDYRPQETQYF. As DNA, the CDR3 is TGTGCCATCCGGGACTATCGCCCCCAAGAGACCCAGTACTTC.

The chain carries TRBV6-5 and TRBJ1-6; D gene uncertain. V lost 5 bases, J lost 7 bases, and 9 bases lay in between. The CDR3 loop spans 13 amino acids. The germline V gene has CDR1 MNHEY and CDR2 SVGAGI. In DNA form, the CDR3 reads TGTGCCAGCAGTAATGGCAGAAATTCACCCCTCCACTTT. It yields the protein CASSNGRNSPLHF.

The chain combines TRBV30 with TRBJ2-1; no clear D. The CDR3 covers 12 residues. CDR1 and CDR2 from the germline V gene are GTSNPN and SVGIG (reference sequence). The V end lost 2 bases, the J end lost 3 bases, and 5 bases lay between the germline ends. In DNA form, the CDR3 reads TGTGCCTGGAGTCGAGACTACAATGAGCAGTTCTTC. It codes for CAWSRDYNEQFF.

This sequence joins TRBV5-1 and TRBJ2-2, with 9 bases that match TRBD2. J lost 5 bases, V lost 5 bases, and 10 bases had no gene match. Looked up from germline, CDR1 is SGHRS and CDR2 is YFSETQ. CDR3 length equals 16 residues. CDR3 DNA: TGCGCCAGCAGTGTCCTAGCGGGAACCTCTACCGGGGAGCTGTTTTTT. This gives the protein CASSVLAGTSTGELFF.

The gene calls are TRBV6-4 and TRBJ2-1, with 8 bases lining up with TRBD2. This CDR3 region has 15 residues. The junction had 4 bases not matched to a gene; V was cut back by 3 bases and J by 3 bases. Germline assignment: CDR1 MRHNA and CDR2 SNTAGT. CDR3 bases: TGTGCCAGCAGTGAGGAACTAGCGGTCTACAATGAGCAGTTCTTC. Its translation is CASSEELAVYNEQFF.

V usage is TRBV2 and J usage is TRBJ1-5; D is possibly TRBD1 (5 bases). The CDR3 extends over 14 amino acids. Germline V gives CDR1 SNHLY, CDR2 FYNNEI. The ends were cut back, 6 bases at V and 3 bases at J, with 12 bases in the middle. The DNA for the CDR3 is TGTGCCAGCAGCCAAGGGGCAGTCAATCAGCCCCAGCATTTT. As protein: CASSQGAVNQPQHF.

The chain couples TRBV5-6 to TRBJ2-7, with 8 bases that match TRBD2. The CDR3 runs 16 residues. V lost 3 bases and J lost 2; bases outside the gene matches: 10. Germline V gene lookup returns CDR1 SGHDT and CDR2 YYEEEE. CDR3 amino acids: CASSSGGTTFAYEQYF. DNA for the CDR3: TGTGCCAGCAGCTCGGGGGGGACAACCTTCGCCTACGAGCAGTACTTC. Combining the CDR3 with reference TRBV5-6 and TRBJ2-7 gives the whole variable domain DAGVTQSPTHLIKTRGQQVTLRCSPKSGHDTVSWYQQALGQGPQFIFQYYEEEERQRGNFPDRFSGHQFPNYSSELNVNALLLGDSALYLCASSSGGTTFAYEQYFGPGTRLTVT.

The rearrangement joins TRBV28 to TRBJ1-1; 9 bases align to TRBD1. V trimming: 5 bases; J trimming: 2 bases; junction bases outside the gene matches: 6. The CDR3 has 15 residues. Germline CDR1 is MDHEN and CDR2 is SYDVKM. The CDR3 DNA reads TGTGCCAGCAGTACCACAGGGGGCGCTAACACTGAAGCTTTCTTT. Encoded protein: CASSTTGGANTEAFF.

The chain carries TRBV5-1 and TRBJ2-7, with 11 bases fitting TRBD2. This CDR3 spans 13 amino acids. The junction had 4 bases not matched to a gene; V was cut back by 4 bases and J by 7 bases. From germline, CDR1 is SGHRS and CDR2 YFSETQ. In nucleotides, the CDR3 is TGCGCCAGCAGCCAGAGGACTAGCGGGGAGCAGTACTTC. Residues: CASSQRTSGEQYF.

The genes are TRBV5-1 and TRBJ2-5; 9 bases map to TRBD2. V lost 0 bases to trimming and J lost 5 bases; unmatched junction nucleotides: 8. CDR3 length: 16 residues. The germline CDR1 and CDR2 sequences are SGHRS and YFSETQ. The CDR3 here is CASSLARGRGGETQYF. DNA of the CDR3: TGCGCCAGCAGCTTGGCCCGTGGGCGGGGGGGGGAGACCCAGTACTTC.